The source of this TCR beta chain is a study of blood T cell repertoires in COVID-19 (TCRdb year 2020). Regarding the study in general: The collaborator samples originated in the United States, Italy and Spain and spanned the acute and convalescent phases of COVID-19. The prospective study material was composed of cDNA or gDNA derived from T cells, B-cell-depleted T cells, or PBMCs. Deeply sampled blood TCRbeta repertoires from subjects exposed to, actively infected with, or recovered from COVID-19 were included in the dataset. A freely available public database, intended as a resource for researchers studying the immune response to SARS-CoV-2, is where the repertoires were released. The samples were drawn from two sources: the first 160 participants of the ongoing ImmuneRACE study, and fewer than 1,500 subjects contributed by 6 global collaborators. A de-identified subject ID, COVID-19 status, age in years and sex were almost always included in the sample metadata. Where available, HLA class I and class II types were taken from metadata supplied by the sample provider and were not determined by assay-based typing.

Each collaborating institution followed its own protocols to collect whole blood in K2EDTA tubes. For TCRbeta analysis, collaborator samples were shipped as frozen whole blood, as isolated PBMCs, or as DNA extracted from either sample type. To note about this clone: Its binding antigen is unknown. At one of its ends the junction is not consistent with the germline gene, which may arise from a read error.

TCRbeta CDR3 regions were amplified from genomic DNA by means of the immunoSEQ Assay, a bias-controlled multiplex PCR. Concerning the study's data processing: The number of nucleated cells in each sample was estimated from the amplification of reference gene primers within the assay. To quantify the absolute abundance of each unique TCRbeta CDR3 rearrangement, sequence reads were collapsed and filtered. Productive Simpson clonality was computed per sample as the square root of Simpson's diversity index over productive rearrangements. The immuneACCESS repertoire file appears here via TCRdb, limited to in-frame rearrangements. These files lack a portion of the clones; in checked studies, under half of the deficit traces to unresolved V genes, and the cause of the others is not known. That table gives V, J and clone size, and the DNA gave D and trimming. This sample gives around 450,000 clones in total; roughly 91% of them show up just once. More than 4% of the sample is held by the ten biggest clonotypes.

On the study overall, not on this receptor specifically: Clinical and demographic metadata were provided uncurated, with the amount varying by source and participant.

The CDR3 spans 12 residues, from the cysteine through the phenylalanine. Here the CDR3 DNA is all that survives: 36 bases in frame from base 1. The specimen sequenced was peripheral blood. This chain is built from TRBV12-3 or TRBV12-4 and TRBJ2-7, with 7 junctional bases fitting TRBD1. This TCR came from a woman in her 30s with acute or convalescent COVID-19. The DNA sequence is given as TGTGCCAGCAGTTTCGGGGTTTGGGGACAGACTTTC. Its product reads: CASSFGVWGQTF.